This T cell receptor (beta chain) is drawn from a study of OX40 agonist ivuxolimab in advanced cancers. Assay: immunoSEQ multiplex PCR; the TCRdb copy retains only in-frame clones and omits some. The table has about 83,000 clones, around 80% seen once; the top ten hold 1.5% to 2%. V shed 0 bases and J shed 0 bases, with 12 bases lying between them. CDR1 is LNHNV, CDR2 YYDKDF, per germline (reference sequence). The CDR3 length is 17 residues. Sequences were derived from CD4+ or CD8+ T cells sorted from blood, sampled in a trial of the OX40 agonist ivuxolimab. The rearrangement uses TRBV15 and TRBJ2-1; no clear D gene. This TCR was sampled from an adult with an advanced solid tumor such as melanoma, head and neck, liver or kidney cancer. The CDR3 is CATSRDLFESSYNEQFF. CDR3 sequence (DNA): TGTGCCACCAGCAGAGATTTATTTGAGAGCTCCTACAATGAGCAGTTCTTC.